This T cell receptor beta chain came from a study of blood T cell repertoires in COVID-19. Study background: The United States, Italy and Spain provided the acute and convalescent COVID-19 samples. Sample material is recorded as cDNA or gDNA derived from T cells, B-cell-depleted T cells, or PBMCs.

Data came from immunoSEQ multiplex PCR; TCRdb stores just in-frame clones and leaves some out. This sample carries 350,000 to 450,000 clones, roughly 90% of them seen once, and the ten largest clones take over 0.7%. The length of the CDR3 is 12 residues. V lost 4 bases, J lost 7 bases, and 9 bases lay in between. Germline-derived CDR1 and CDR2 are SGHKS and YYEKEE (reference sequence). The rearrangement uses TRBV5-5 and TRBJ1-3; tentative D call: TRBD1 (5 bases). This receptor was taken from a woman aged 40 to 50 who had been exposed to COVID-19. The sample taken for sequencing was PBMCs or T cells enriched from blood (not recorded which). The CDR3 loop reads CASSREGNTIYF. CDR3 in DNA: TGTGCCAGCAGCCGGGAGGGGAACACCATATATTTT. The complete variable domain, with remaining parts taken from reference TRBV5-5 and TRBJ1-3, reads DAGVTQSPTHLIKTRGQQVTLRCSPISGHKSVSWYQQVLGQGPQFIFQYYEKEERGRGNFPDRFSARQFPNYSSELNVNALLLGDSALYLCASSREGNTIYFGEGSWLTVV.